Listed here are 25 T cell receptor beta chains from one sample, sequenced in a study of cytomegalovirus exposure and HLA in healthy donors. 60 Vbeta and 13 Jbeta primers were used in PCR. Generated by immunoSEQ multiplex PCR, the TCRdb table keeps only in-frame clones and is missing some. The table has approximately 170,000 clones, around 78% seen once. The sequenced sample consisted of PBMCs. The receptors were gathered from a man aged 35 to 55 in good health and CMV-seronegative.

CDR3 amino acids: CASSIPGLAGDTQYF. In nucleotides, the CDR3 is TGTGCCAGTAGTATACCCGGACTAGCGGGAGATACGCAGTATTTT. This chain uses TRBV19 with TRBJ2-3; 11 bases agree with TRBD2. V dropped 2 bases and J dropped 5; count of bases not matched to a gene: 3. The CDR3 consists of 15 residues. Germline V CDR1 and CDR2: LNHDA, SQIVND (reference sequence).

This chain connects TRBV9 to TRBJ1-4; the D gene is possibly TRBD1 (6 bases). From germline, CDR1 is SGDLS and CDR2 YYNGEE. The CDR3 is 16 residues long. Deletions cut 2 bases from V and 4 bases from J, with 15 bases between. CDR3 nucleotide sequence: TGTGCCAGCAGCGTTACCCCGGGACAAATTAATGAAAAACTGTTTTTT. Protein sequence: CASSVTPGQINEKLFF.

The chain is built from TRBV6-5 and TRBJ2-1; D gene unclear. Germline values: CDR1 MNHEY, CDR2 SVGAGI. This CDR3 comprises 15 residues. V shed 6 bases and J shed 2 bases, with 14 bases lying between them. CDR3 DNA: TGTGCCAGCAGGCGCTCCTCCCTCCCCTACAATGAGCAGTTCTTC. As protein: CASRRSSLPYNEQFF.

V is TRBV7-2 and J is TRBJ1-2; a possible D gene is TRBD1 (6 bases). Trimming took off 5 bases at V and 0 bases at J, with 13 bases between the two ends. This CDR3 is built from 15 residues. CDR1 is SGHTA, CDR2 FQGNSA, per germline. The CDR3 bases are TGTGCCAGCAGCGCCAGGACAGCTACTAACTATGGCTACACCTTC. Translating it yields CASSARTATNYGYTF.

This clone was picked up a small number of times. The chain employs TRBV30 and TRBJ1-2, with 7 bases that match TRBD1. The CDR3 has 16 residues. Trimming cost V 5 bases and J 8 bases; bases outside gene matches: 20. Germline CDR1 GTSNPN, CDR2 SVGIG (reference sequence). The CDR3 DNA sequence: TGTGCCTGGGACCGGGACAGACCTTTCTCGCAGGGGGGCTACACCTTC. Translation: CAWDRDRPFSQGGYTF.

CDR3 region: CASSQGPAGGEQYF. For the CDR3, the DNA is TGTGCCAGCAGCCAAGGTCCAGCGGGAGGTGAGCAGTACTTC. The chain recombines TRBV4-2 with TRBJ2-7; 9 nucleotides line up with TRBD2. The junction had 5 bases not matched to a gene; V was cut back by 1 base and J by 7 bases. CDR1 LGHNA and CDR2 YNFKEQ come from the germline V gene. The CDR3 sequence is 14 residues long.

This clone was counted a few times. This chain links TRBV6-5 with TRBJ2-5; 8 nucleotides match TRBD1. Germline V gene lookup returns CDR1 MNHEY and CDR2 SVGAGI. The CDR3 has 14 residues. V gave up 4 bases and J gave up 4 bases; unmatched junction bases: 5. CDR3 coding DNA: TGTGCCAGCAGTTGGGACAGGCAAGGAGAGACCCAGTACTTC. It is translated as CASSWDRQGETQYF.

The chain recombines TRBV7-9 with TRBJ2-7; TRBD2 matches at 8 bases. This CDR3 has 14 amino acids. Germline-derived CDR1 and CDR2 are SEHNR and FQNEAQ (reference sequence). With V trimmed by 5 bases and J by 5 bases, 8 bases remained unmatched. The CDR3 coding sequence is TGTGCCAGCAGCCTTAGCGGGGAATCCAACGAGCAGTACGTC. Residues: CASSLSGESNEQYV.

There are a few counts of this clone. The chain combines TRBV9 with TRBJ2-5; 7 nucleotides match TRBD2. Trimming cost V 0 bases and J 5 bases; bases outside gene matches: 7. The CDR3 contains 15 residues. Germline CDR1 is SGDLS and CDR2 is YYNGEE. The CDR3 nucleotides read TGTGCCAGCAGCGTAGGACTAGCAAACGGTGAGACCCAGTACTTC. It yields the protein CASSVGLANGETQYF.

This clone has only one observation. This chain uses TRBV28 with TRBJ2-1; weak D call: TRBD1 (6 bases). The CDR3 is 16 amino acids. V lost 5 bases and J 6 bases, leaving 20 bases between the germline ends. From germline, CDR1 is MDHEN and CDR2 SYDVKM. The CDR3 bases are TGTGCCAGCAGTCTGGGGGCCGGTATAGCTGGCAATGAGCAGTTCTTC. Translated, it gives CASSLGAGIAGNEQFF.

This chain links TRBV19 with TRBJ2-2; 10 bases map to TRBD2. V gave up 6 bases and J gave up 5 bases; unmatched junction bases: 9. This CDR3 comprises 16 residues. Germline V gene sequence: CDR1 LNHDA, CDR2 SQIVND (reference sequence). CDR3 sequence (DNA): TGTGCCAGTAGCCGAGCGGGAGGGCCCGGTACCGGGGAGCTGTTTTTT. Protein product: CASSRAGGPGTGELFF.

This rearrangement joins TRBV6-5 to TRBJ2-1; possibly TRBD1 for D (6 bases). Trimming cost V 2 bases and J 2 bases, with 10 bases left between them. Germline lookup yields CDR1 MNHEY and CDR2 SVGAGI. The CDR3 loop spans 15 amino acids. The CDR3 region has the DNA TGTGCCAGCAGTTACGGGGGCGGTACCTACAATGAGCAGTTCTTC. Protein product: CASSYGGGTYNEQFF.

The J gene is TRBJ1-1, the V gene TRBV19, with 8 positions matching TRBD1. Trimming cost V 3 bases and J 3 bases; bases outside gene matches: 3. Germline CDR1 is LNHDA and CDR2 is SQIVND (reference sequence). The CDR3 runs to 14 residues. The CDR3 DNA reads TGTGCCAGTAGTATGACAGGGGTTTACACTGAAGCTTTCTTT. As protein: CASSMTGVYTEAFF.

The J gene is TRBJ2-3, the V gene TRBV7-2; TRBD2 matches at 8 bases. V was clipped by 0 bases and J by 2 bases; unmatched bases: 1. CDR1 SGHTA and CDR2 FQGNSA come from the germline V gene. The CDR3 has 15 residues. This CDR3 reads CASSLASGNTDTQYF. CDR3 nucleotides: TGTGCCAGCAGCTTAGCTAGCGGGAACACAGATACGCAGTATTTT.

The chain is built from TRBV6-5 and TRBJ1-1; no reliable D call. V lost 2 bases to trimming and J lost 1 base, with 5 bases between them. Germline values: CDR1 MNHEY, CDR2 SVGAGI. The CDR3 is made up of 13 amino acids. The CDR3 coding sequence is TGTGCCAGCAGTTACGAGGGGAACACTGAAGCTTTCTTT. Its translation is CASSYEGNTEAFF.

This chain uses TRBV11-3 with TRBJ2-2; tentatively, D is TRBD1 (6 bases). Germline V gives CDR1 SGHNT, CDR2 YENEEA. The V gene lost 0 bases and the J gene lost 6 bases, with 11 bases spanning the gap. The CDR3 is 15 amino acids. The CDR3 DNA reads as TGTGCCAGCAGCTTAGATAAACAGGGTGCCGGGGAGCTGTTTTTT. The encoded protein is CASSLDKQGAGELFF.

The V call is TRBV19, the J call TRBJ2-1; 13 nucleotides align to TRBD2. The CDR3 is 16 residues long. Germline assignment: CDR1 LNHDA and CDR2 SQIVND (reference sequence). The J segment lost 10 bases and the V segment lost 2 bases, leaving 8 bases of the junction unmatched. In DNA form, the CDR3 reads TGTGCCAGTAGTATATCCTGGACTAGCGGGAGAAGGGAGCAGTTCTTC. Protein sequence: CASSISWTSGRREQFF.

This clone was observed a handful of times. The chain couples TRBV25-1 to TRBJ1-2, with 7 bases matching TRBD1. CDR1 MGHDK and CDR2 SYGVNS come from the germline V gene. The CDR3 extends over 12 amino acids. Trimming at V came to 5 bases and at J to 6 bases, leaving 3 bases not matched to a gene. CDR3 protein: CASSTGANGYTF. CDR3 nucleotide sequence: TGTGCCAGCAGTACAGGGGCTAATGGCTACACCTTC.

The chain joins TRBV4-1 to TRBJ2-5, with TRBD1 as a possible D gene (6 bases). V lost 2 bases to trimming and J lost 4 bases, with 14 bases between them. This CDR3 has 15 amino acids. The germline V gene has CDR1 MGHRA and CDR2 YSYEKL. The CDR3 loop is CASSQIQGVRETQYF. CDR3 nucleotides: TGCGCCAGCAGCCAAATACAGGGAGTAAGAGAGACCCAGTACTTC.

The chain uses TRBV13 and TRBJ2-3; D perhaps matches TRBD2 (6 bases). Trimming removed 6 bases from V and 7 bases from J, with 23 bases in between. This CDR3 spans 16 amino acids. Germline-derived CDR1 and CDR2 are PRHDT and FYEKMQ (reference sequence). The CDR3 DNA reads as TGTGCCAGCAGTCGTATTGCTGGGACTTCGGCCTATACGCAGTATTTT. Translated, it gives CASSRIAGTSAYTQYF.

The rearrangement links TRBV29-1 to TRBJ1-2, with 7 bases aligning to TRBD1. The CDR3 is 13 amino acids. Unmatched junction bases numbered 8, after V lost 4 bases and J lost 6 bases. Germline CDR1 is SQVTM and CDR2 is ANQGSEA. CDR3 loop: CSVVPTGLDGYTF. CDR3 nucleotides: TGCAGCGTTGTCCCGACAGGGCTTGATGGCTACACCTTC.

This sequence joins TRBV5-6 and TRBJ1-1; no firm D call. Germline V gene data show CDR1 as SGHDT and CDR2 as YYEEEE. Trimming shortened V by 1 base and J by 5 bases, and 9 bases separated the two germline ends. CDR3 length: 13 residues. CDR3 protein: CASSLWQKTEAFF. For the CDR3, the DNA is TGTGCCAGCAGCTTGTGGCAGAAGACTGAAGCTTTCTTT. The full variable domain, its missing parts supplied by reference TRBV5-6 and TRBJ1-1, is DAGVTQSPTHLIKTRGQQVTLRCSPKSGHDTVSWYQQALGQGPQFIFQYYEEEERQRGNFPDRFSGHQFPNYSSELNVNALLLGDSALYLCASSLWQKTEAFFGQGTRLTVV.

CDR3 sequence reads: CASSLLDRGNNQPQHF. CDR3 in DNA: TGTGCCAGCAGCCTCTTGGACAGGGGAAACAATCAGCCCCAGCATTTT. The rearrangement joins TRBV7-8 to TRBJ1-5; TRBD1 agrees at 9 bases. Germline V CDR1 and CDR2: SGHVS, FQNEAQ. Trimming at V came to 5 bases and at J to 3 bases, leaving 8 bases not matched to a gene. This CDR3 spans 16 amino acids.

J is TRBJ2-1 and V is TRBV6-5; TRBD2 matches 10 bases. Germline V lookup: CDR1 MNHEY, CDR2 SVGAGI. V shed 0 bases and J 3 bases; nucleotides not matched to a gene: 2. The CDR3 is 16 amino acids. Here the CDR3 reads CASSYSWTSGYNEQFF. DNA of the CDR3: TGTGCCAGCAGTTACTCGTGGACTAGCGGCTACAATGAGCAGTTCTTC.

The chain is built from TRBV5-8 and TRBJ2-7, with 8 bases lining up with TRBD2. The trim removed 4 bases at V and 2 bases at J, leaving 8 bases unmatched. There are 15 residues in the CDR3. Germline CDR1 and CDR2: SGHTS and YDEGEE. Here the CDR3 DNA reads TGTGCCAGCAGCCATAGCGGGATGAGACCCTACGAGCAGTACTTC. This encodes CASSHSGMRPYEQYF.